Following are 24 T cell receptor beta chains from one sample sequenced in a study of blood T cell repertoires in COVID-19. The protocol was immunoSEQ multiplex PCR, while the TCRdb copy is restricted to in-frame clones and leaves out a portion. Of about 13,000 clones listed, 90% are singletons. Sequencing was performed on peripheral blood. These receptors originate from a human donor with active COVID-19. The donor label of this sample is uncertain.

The V and J genes are TRBV6-5 and TRBJ1-5; no reliable D call. This CDR3 region has 13 residues. CDR1 MNHEY and CDR2 SVGAGI come from the germline V gene. V gave up 8 bases and J gave up 1 base, with 9 bases separating them. The CDR3 region has the DNA TGTGCCAGCCAGGTTTCGAGCAATCAGCCCCAGCATTTT. Translated: CASQVSSNQPQHF.

The chain couples TRBV6-1 to TRBJ1-6; 11 nucleotides match TRBD1. V shed 1 base and J 9 bases; nucleotides not matched to a gene: 5. The CDR3 totals 16 residues. CDR1 and CDR2 from the germline V gene are MNHNS and SASEGT. CDR3 sequence reads: CASSEGTGGAGSPLHF. The CDR3 DNA reads as TGTGCCAGCAGTGAAGGGACAGGGGGCGCGGGTTCACCCCTCCACTTT.

As for this clone: The DNA is omitted, as the CDR3 cannot be located on it reliably, and the CDR3 follows TCRdb's listing. This chain links TRBV7-2 with TRBJ2-7; TRBD1 was called by the table and not checked on the DNA. In germline, CDR1 is SGHTA, CDR2 FQGNSA. The CDR3 extends over 11 residues, inclusive of both ends. CDR3 residues: CASSFGQGAHF.

The chain has TRBV18 and TRBJ2-2; possibly TRBD1 for D (5 bases). Germline CDR1 and CDR2: KGHSH and LQKENI. The CDR3 is 15 residues long. With 3 bases removed from V and 0 bases from J, the gap between germline ends came to 8 bases. This CDR3 is CASSPTASNTGELFF. CDR3 bases: TGTGCCAGCTCACCGACAGCCTCGAACACCGGGGAGCTGTTTTTT.

The chain joins TRBV4-2 to TRBJ1-2; 9 nucleotides align to TRBD1. After removal of 3 bases from V and 5 bases from J, the junction contained 7 bases not matched to a gene. The CDR3 consists of 15 residues. The germline V gene encodes CDR1 LGHNA and CDR2 YNFKEQ. DNA of the CDR3: TGTGCCAGCAGCCAGACCCGGGACAGGGAATATGGCTACACCTTC. Translating it yields CASSQTRDREYGYTF.

The chain couples TRBV28 to TRBJ1-2; D gene uncertain. V dropped 2 bases and J dropped 2 bases, with 9 bases sitting between them. In germline, CDR1 is MDHEN, CDR2 SYDVKM. The CDR3 spans 14 residues. The CDR3 region has the DNA TGTGCCAGCAGTTTAATCGGGAGGAACTATGGCTACACCTTC. Translated, it gives CASSLIGRNYGYTF.

The gene calls are TRBV9 and TRBJ2-2; TRBD1 matches 11 bases. The ends lost 2 bases at V and 3 bases at J; junction bases unmatched: 0. In germline, CDR1 is SGDLS, CDR2 YYNGEE. The CDR3 sequence is 15 residues long. In DNA, the CDR3 is TGTGCCAGCAGCGTGGGACAGGGGGACACCGGGGAGCTGTTTTTT. Protein: CASSVGQGDTGELFF.

For the CDR3, the DNA is TGCGCCAGCAGCCGTTCACAGGGAATATATAGCAATCAGCCCCAGCATTTT. Protein product: CASSRSQGIYSNQPQHF. The chain is built from TRBV4-1 and TRBJ1-5; D is possibly TRBD1 (6 bases). V lost 4 bases, J lost 0 bases, and 16 bases lay in between. The CDR3 runs 17 residues. Germline V CDR1 and CDR2: MGHRA, YSYEKL.

The chain has TRBV4-2 and TRBJ1-6; 7 nucleotides align to TRBD1. The V segment lost 0 bases and the J segment 5 bases; nucleotides outside the gene matches: 19. Germline CDR1 LGHNA, CDR2 YNFKEQ. The CDR3 extends over 21 amino acids. CDR3 loop: CASSQDIGGQARLGNNSPLHF. For the CDR3, the DNA is TGTGCCAGCAGCCAAGATATAGGAGGACAGGCTAGGTTGGGGAATAATTCACCCCTCCACTTT.

The J gene is TRBJ2-1, the V gene TRBV6-2 or TRBV6-3; 9 bases match TRBD1. CDR3 length: 14 residues. V gave up 5 bases and J gave up 6 bases; unmatched junction bases: 5. CDR1 and CDR2 (germline): MNHEY, SVGEGT. The CDR3 spells CASSGQGPSNEQFF. CDR3 sequence (DNA): TGTGCCAGCAGTGGACAGGGGCCCTCCAATGAGCAGTTCTTC.

V and J are TRBV12-3 or TRBV12-4 and TRBJ2-1; D possibly corresponds to TRBD2 (5 bases). This CDR3 contains 12 residues. Trimming cost V 2 bases and J 8 bases, with 7 bases left between them. The CDR3 bases are TGTGCCAGCAGTTTATGGGGAGATGAGCAGTTCTTC. Its translation is CASSLWGDEQFF.

V and J are TRBV7-3 and TRBJ2-7, with a weak D call TRBD1 (7 bases). Germline lookup yields CDR1 SGHTA and CDR2 FQGTGA. Trimming cost V 3 bases and J 4 bases, with 10 bases left between them. The CDR3 is 13 amino acids. The CDR3 DNA is TGTGCCAGCAGCTTTGCAGGGGGGTACGAGCAGTACTTC. Amino acid sequence: CASSFAGGYEQYF.

The chain has TRBV19 and TRBJ2-1, with D tentatively TRBD2 (6 bases). This CDR3 contains 13 residues. Germline assignment: CDR1 LNHDA and CDR2 SQIVND (reference sequence). Trimming cost V 6 bases and J 8 bases, with 14 bases left between them. CDR3 amino acids: CASSETSLHEQFF. The CDR3 DNA follows: TGTGCCAGTAGCGAAACTAGCTTGCATGAGCAGTTCTTC.

This clone is categorized as medium-sized. V usage is TRBV24-1 and J usage is TRBJ1-1; unclear D gene. The V gene lost 1 base and the J gene lost 1 base, with 3 bases spanning the gap. This CDR3 has 13 residues. Germline V gene data show CDR1 as KGHDR and CDR2 as SFDVKD. The CDR3 DNA sequence: TGTGCCACCAGTGATTTCGGGAACACTGAAGCTTTCTTT. Translation gives CATSDFGNTEAFF.

The chain links TRBV5-5 to TRBJ1-4, with TRBD1 matching over 9 bases. From germline, CDR1 is SGHKS and CDR2 YYEKEE (reference sequence). The J segment lost 6 bases and the V segment lost 1 base, leaving 1 base of the junction unmatched. This CDR3 has 14 amino acids. CDR3 nucleotide sequence: TGTGCCAGCAGCTTGAACAGGGGGCATGAAAAACTGTTTTTT. It is translated as CASSLNRGHEKLFF.

The rearrangement links TRBV6-5 to TRBJ2-5; possibly TRBD1 for D (5 bases). Trimming shortened V by 10 bases and J by 4 bases, and 22 bases separated the two germline ends. Germline lookup yields CDR1 MNHEY and CDR2 SVGAGI. This CDR3 region has 15 residues. The CDR3 sequence: CATASNEGAVETQYF. CDR3 DNA: TGTGCCACCGCTAGTAACGAAGGGGCAGTAGAGACCCAGTACTTC.

The J gene is TRBJ1-2, the V gene TRBV4-1; TRBD1 agrees at 7 bases. Per the germline V gene, CDR1 is MGHRA and CDR2 is YSYEKL. CDR3 length equals 16 residues. The V gene end was trimmed by 0 bases and the J gene end by 0 bases; junction bases not matched to a gene: 4. Here the CDR3 reads CASSQDRDSPNYGYTF. The DNA for the CDR3 is TGCGCCAGCAGCCAAGATCGGGACAGTCCTAACTATGGCTACACCTTC.

The chain links TRBV3-1 (or the pseudogene TRBV3-2) to TRBJ2-1, with TRBD2 matching over 8 bases. Losses at the gene ends were 4 bases for V and 6 bases for J; bases not matched to a gene: 8. This CDR3 contains 15 residues. Germline V lookup: CDR1 LGHDT, CDR2 YNNKEL (reference sequence). CDR3 sequence (DNA): TGTGCCAGCAGCCCTAAGCAGCGGGGGAGCAATGAGCAGTTCTTC. Translation gives CASSPKQRGSNEQFF.

V gene TRBV5-6 combines with J gene TRBJ2-3; 9 bases are shared with TRBD2. The J segment lost 5 bases and the V segment lost 3 bases, leaving 7 bases of the junction unmatched. The CDR3 length is 15 residues. CDR1 and CDR2 (germline): SGHDT, YYEEEE. For the CDR3, the DNA is TGTGCCAGCAGCTCCCTAGGTAGCGGGGGAGATACGCAGTATTTT. Protein sequence: CASSSLGSGGDTQYF.

The gene calls are TRBV27 and TRBJ1-5; D possibly corresponds to TRBD1 (6 bases). This CDR3 contains 17 residues. CDR1 is MNHEY and CDR2 is SMNVEV in the germline V gene (reference sequence). The V gene lost 2 bases and the J gene lost 2 bases, with 16 bases spanning the gap. CDR3 nucleotide sequence: TGTGCCAGCAGTTTAGGGGGACACGGATGGGGCAATCAGCCCCAGCATTTT. It specifies CASSLGGHGWGNQPQHF.

This clone appeared once. CDR3 region: CASRERGTGSHGYTF. Written as DNA, the CDR3 is TGCGCCAGCAGGGAGAGAGGGACAGGGAGTCACGGCTACACCTTC. This chain connects TRBV5-1 to TRBJ1-2, with 9 bases matching TRBD1. CDR3 length: 15 amino acids. The J segment lost 8 bases and the V segment lost 5 bases, leaving 13 bases of the junction unmatched. Germline V lookup: CDR1 SGHRS, CDR2 YFSETQ.

The chain is built from TRBV5-1 and TRBJ2-3; 7 bases are shared with TRBD1. This CDR3 spans 15 amino acids. Germline CDR1 is SGHRS and CDR2 is YFSETQ. V was clipped by 0 bases and J by 3 bases; unmatched bases: 4. CDR3 sequence (DNA): TGCGCCAGCAGCTTGGAAGGGACAGAAACAGATACGCAGTATTTT. Protein sequence: CASSLEGTETDTQYF.

The J gene is TRBJ2-1, the V gene TRBV5-1, with 13 bases identical to TRBD2. V shed 4 bases and J 0 bases; nucleotides not matched to a gene: 4. Germline CDR1 reads SGHRS; CDR2 reads YFSETQ. The CDR3 length is 17 residues. CDR3 nucleotides: TGCGCCAGCAGCCTGTGGACTAGCGGGAGCTCCTACAATGAGCAGTTCTTC. This translates into CASSLWTSGSSYNEQFF.

This chain joins TRBV18 and TRBJ2-2; a possible D gene is TRBD2 (6 bases). Germline V gene lookup returns CDR1 KGHSH and CDR2 LQKENI. The CDR3 totals 14 residues. V lost 8 bases, J lost 1 base, and 11 bases lay in between. CDR3 nucleotides: TGTGCCAGCCCTACCGGGGGGAACACCGGGGAGCTGTTTTTT. Protein sequence: CASPTGGNTGELFF.